What follows are 18 T cell receptor beta chains derived from one specimen sequenced in a study of T cells in Graves' hyperthyroidism and ophthalmopathy. RNA transcripts were the template for amplifying TCR beta CDR3 regions. With the HTBI primer set, the TCR CDR3 went through a first round of RT-PCR. TCRdb re-called the multiplex PCR reads through MiXCR, storing one row per CDR3 protein. The sample contains 300,000 or so distinct CDR3 sequences, over 20% of which appear only once. Sequencing was performed on blood. Source of these receptors: a woman between 50 and 59 years old with Graves' hyperthyroidism.

This chain connects TRBV6-1 to TRBJ1-5; 7 bases match TRBD1. CDR1 is MNHNS and CDR2 is SASEGT in the germline V gene. V shed 6 bases, J shed 0 bases, and the junction held 5 bases outside the gene matches. The CDR3 covers 15 residues. CDR3 loop: CASRPTGASNQPQHF. The CDR3 nucleotides are TGTGCCAGCAGACCTACAGGGGCTAGCAATCAGCCCCAGCATTTT.

The chain carries TRBV28 and TRBJ2-7, with TRBD2 matching over 11 bases. V lost 6 bases and J lost 3; bases outside the gene matches: 4. Germline loops: CDR1 MDHEN, CDR2 SYDVKM. The length of the CDR3 is 14 residues. The CDR3 is CASRLTSGIYEQYF. CDR3 bases: TGTGCCAGCAGGCTGACTAGCGGGATCTACGAGCAGTACTTC. The whole variable domain, filled in from reference TRBV28 and TRBJ2-7, reads DVKVTQSSRYLVKRTGEKVFLECVQDMDHENMFWYRQDPGLGLRLIYFSYDVKMKEKGDIPEGYSVSREKKERFSLILESASTNQTSMYLCASRLTSGIYEQYFGPGTRLTVT.

This clonotype showed up many times. The chain links TRBV29-1 to TRBJ2-5; a weak D match, TRBD2 (7 bases). Deletions cut 5 bases from V and 4 bases from J, with 26 bases between. The CDR3 has 17 amino acids. Per germline, CDR1 SQVTM and CDR2 ANQGSEA. Here the CDR3 DNA reads TGCAGCGTTCTCCTAGGGGGAGGGCCTTCGGGTGGAGAGACCCAGTACTTC. Its translation: CSVLLGGGPSGGETQYF.

This clonotype has a handful of counts. The chain couples TRBV11-2 to TRBJ2-4; D possibly corresponds to TRBD2 (6 bases). The germline V gene has CDR1 SGHAT and CDR2 FQNNGV. The CDR3 length is 17 residues. V shed 1 base and J shed 0 bases, with 13 bases lying between them. The CDR3 loop reads CASSLASGLTAKNIQYF. The DNA of the CDR3 is TGTGCCAGCAGCTTAGCGTCGGGACTCACAGCCAAAAACATTCAGTACTTC.

The chain links TRBV5-1 to TRBJ2-7, with D possibly called TRBD1 or TRBD2 (5 bases each). CDR3 length equals 14 residues. CDR1 and CDR2 from the germline V gene are SGHRS and YFSETQ. Trimming pared 4 bases from V and 5 bases from J, leaving 16 bases between. The CDR3 protein is CASSQTGTPNEQYF. CDR3 in DNA: TGCGCCAGCAGCCAAACCGGGACCCCTAACGAGCAGTACTTC.

Many counts were recorded for this clonotype. The genes are TRBV28 and TRBJ2-1; 12 bases line up with TRBD2. Germline CDR1 and CDR2: MDHEN and SYDVKM. The CDR3 length is 18 residues. The J segment lost 0 bases and the V segment lost 3 bases, leaving 6 bases of the junction unmatched. CDR3 residues: CASSFPLAGGSSYNEQFF. Here the CDR3 DNA reads TGTGCCAGCAGTTTCCCTCTAGCGGGAGGGAGCTCCTACAATGAGCAGTTCTTC.

J is TRBJ2-1 and V is TRBV6-1; 9 bases agree with TRBD1. The ends lost 4 bases at V and 2 bases at J; junction bases unmatched: 9. The CDR3 loop spans 17 amino acids. Germline assignment: CDR1 MNHNS and CDR2 SASEGT. As DNA, the CDR3 is TGTGCCAGCAGTGCATCCGGGACAGGGAATACCTACAATGAGCAGTTCTTC. This codes for CASSASGTGNTYNEQFF.

This clonotype was picked up a small number of times. The V gene is TRBV18, the J gene TRBJ1-1, with D possibly being TRBD1 (5 bases). This CDR3 spans 16 amino acids. Germline lookup yields CDR1 KGHSH and CDR2 LQKENI. Between the trimmed V and J ends, which lost 0 bases and 0 bases, there was a span of 11 bases. As DNA, the CDR3 is TGTGCCAGCTCACCACCCTTACGGGGGATGAACACTGAAGCTTTCTTT. This gives the protein CASSPPLRGMNTEAFF.

This chain links TRBV27 with TRBJ1-4; D is perhaps TRBD1 (6 bases). The ends were cut back, 2 bases at V and 8 bases at J, with 12 bases in the middle. This CDR3 region has 14 residues. Germline values: CDR1 MNHEY, CDR2 SMNVEV (reference sequence). The CDR3 loop is CASSLGGAREKLFF. Here the CDR3 DNA reads TGTGCCAGCAGTTTAGGGGGGGCTAGGGAAAAACTGTTTTTT.

The genes are TRBV5-4 and TRBJ2-7; maybe TRBD2 (6 bases). Trimming stripped 4 bases from V and 5 bases from J, with 19 bases between. The germline V gene has CDR1 SGHNT and CDR2 YYREEE (reference sequence). The CDR3 runs 15 residues. The CDR3 nucleotides are TGTGCCAGCAGCCCGTCCGGCGGGGCGGTGGACGAGCAGTACTTC. It encodes CASSPSGGAVDEQYF. Using reference TRBV5-4 and TRBJ2-7 for the parts outside the CDR3, the full variable domain is ETGVTQSPTHLIKTRGQQVTLRCSSQSGHNTVSWYQQALGQGPQFIFQYYREEENGRGNFPPRFSGLQFPNYSSELNVNALELDDSALYLCASSPSGGAVDEQYFGPGTRLTVT.

The rearrangement uses TRBV5-6 and TRBJ2-6, with D unresolved. V dropped 2 bases and J dropped 0 bases, with 9 bases sitting between them. Germline CDR1 reads SGHDT; CDR2 reads YYEEEE. The CDR3 has 16 residues. The CDR3: CASSFPPRSGANVLTF. The CDR3 nucleotides are TGTGCCAGCAGCTTCCCACCTCGCTCTGGGGCCAACGTCCTGACTTTC.

The sample holds many counts of this clonotype. This rearrangement joins TRBV29-1 to TRBJ2-5, with D perhaps given as TRBD1 or TRBD2 (6 bases each). There are 14 residues in the CDR3. CDR1 is SQVTM, CDR2 ANQGSEA, per germline. Trimming cost V 8 bases and J 0 bases, with 16 bases left between them. This chain's CDR3 is CSSRGVQYQETQYF. The CDR3 DNA reads as TGCAGCTCGAGGGGGGTGCAGTACCAAGAGACCCAGTACTTC.

This clonotype was counted at least ten times. As DNA, the CDR3 is TGTGCCAGCAGCCAAGGGCAGGGGTACTCCTACAATGAGCAGTTCTTC. This codes for CASSQGQGYSYNEQFF. The gene calls are TRBV3-1 and TRBJ2-1; D might be TRBD1 (6 bases). The CDR3 loop spans 16 amino acids. The germline CDR1 and CDR2 sequences are LGHDT and YNNKEL (reference sequence). V was trimmed by 1 base and J by 0 bases, leaving 10 bases between them.

This clonotype occurred many times. The genes are TRBV13 and TRBJ2-7; a possible D gene is TRBD1 (6 bases). The CDR3 loop spans 12 amino acids. Germline loops: CDR1 PRHDT, CDR2 FYEKMQ (reference sequence). V lost 5 bases and J lost 6, with 11 bases in between. CDR3 sequence reads: CASSIQGSEQYF. The CDR3 DNA reads as TGTGCCAGCAGCATCCAGGGGTCCGAGCAGTACTTC.

This clonotype was seen a single time. The CDR3, as DNA: TGTGCCAGCGCAAACGACAGGGTTAGCAATCAGCCCCAGCATTTT. This gives the protein CASANDRVSNQPQHF. The chain couples TRBV2 to TRBJ1-5; the match to TRBD1 covers 7 bases. Trimming took 8 bases from V and 0 from J; bases not matched to a gene: 7. The CDR3 runs to 15 residues. CDR1 and CDR2 from the germline V gene are SNHLY and FYNNEI.

This clonotype has just a few counts. V and J are TRBV10-3 and TRBJ2-3, with D tentatively TRBD2 (6 bases). The CDR3 sequence is 13 residues long. V was cut by 6 bases and J by 4 bases, with 11 bases left in between. Germline V lookup: CDR1 ENHRY, CDR2 SYGVKD. CDR3 sequence (DNA): TGTGCCATCAGGGGGGACTCAGCAGATACGCAGTATTTT. Translation: CAIRGDSADTQYF.

The sample holds many counts of this clonotype. V gene TRBV27 combines with J gene TRBJ2-3; 9 bases line up with TRBD1. The CDR3 covers 16 residues. Trimming took 4 bases from V and 0 from J; bases not matched to a gene: 5. Germline values: CDR1 MNHEY, CDR2 SMNVEV (reference sequence). For the CDR3, the DNA is TGTGCCAGCAGTTCGCGGGGACAGGGAAGCACAGATACGCAGTATTTT. It encodes CASSSRGQGSTDTQYF.

J is TRBJ1-3 and V is TRBV6-1, with 7 bases aligning to TRBD1. CDR3 length equals 16 residues. The V gene end was trimmed by 6 bases and the J gene end by 3 bases; junction bases not matched to a gene: 11. Germline V gene data show CDR1 as MNHNS and CDR2 as SASEGT. The CDR3 nucleotides are TGTGCCAGCAGCTGGGCTCTCTGGGACAGTGGAAACACCATATATTTT. It encodes CASSWALWDSGNTIYF.